The 32 T cell receptor beta chains presented below share a single source sample, sequenced in a study of blood T cell repertoires in COVID-19. Some clones are missing from TCRdb's copy, which holds only in-frame ones; the method was immunoSEQ multiplex PCR. Found here are some 500,000 clones, roughly 91% of them singletons; the top ten hold roughly 7.3%. Source material: peripheral blood. Receptors originate from a woman aged 45-65 years with COVID-19, enrolled during active disease.

A few counts support this clone. The V gene is TRBV21-1, the J gene TRBJ1-6; the table's D gene call, TRBD1, was not cross checked with the DNA. TRBV21-1 is termed a pseudogene. The CDR3 runs to 11 residues. The chain's CDR3 is CASSNLRNLHF. The CDR3 nucleotides read TGTGCCAGCAGCAACCTCAGGAACCTCCACTTT.

This chain links TRBV27 with TRBJ2-1; 13 nucleotides match TRBD2. V gave up 4 bases and J gave up 2 bases; unmatched junction bases: 11. The germline V gene has CDR1 MNHEY and CDR2 SMNVEV (reference sequence). This CDR3 region has 19 residues. The CDR3 nucleotides read TGTGCCAGCAGTTCCCTCGGACTAGCGGGGGAGGGGGCCTACAATGAGCAGTTCTTC. As protein: CASSSLGLAGEGAYNEQFF.

V gene TRBV5-4 combines with J gene TRBJ1-4, with D hard to call. Germline CDR1 and CDR2: SGHNT and YYREEE (reference sequence). V lost 5 bases and J lost 8, with 16 bases in between. The CDR3 sequence is 14 residues long. The CDR3 sequence is CASSSGISGEKLFF. The CDR3 DNA is TGTGCCAGCAGTTCCGGGATCAGCGGAGAAAAACTGTTTTTT.

V is TRBV18 and J is TRBJ1-1; D unclear. The germline V and J ends were trimmed by 4 bases and 0 bases, with 15 bases remaining between them. The CDR3 sequence is 16 residues long. Per germline, CDR1 KGHSH and CDR2 LQKENI. The CDR3 sequence: CASSQEHGRLNTEAFF. The CDR3, as DNA: TGTGCCAGCTCACAGGAACACGGCAGGTTGAACACTGAAGCTTTCTTT.

This clone was picked up one time. The chain couples TRBV7-2 to TRBJ2-1, with D tentatively TRBD1 (6 bases). The CDR3 consists of 14 residues. V lost 3 bases to trimming and J lost 6 bases, with 12 bases between them. Per germline, CDR1 SGHTA and CDR2 FQGNSA. DNA for the CDR3: TGTGCCAGCAGCTTGTGGGGGCCGGGCAATGAGCAGTTCTTC. Protein: CASSLWGPGNEQFF.

A single count supports this clone. V usage is TRBV5-5 and J usage is TRBJ1-2; no definite D call. This CDR3 has 14 amino acids. Germline V gene lookup returns CDR1 SGHKS and CDR2 YYEKEE (reference sequence). V was pared by 4 bases and J by 8 bases, with 18 bases between. In nucleotides, the CDR3 is TGTGCCAGCAGCCGGACTCTTGAACCTATAGGCTACACCTTC. Residues: CASSRTLEPIGYTF.

The chain has TRBV5-1 and TRBJ1-1, with TRBD1 as a possible D gene (5 bases). The germline V gene encodes CDR1 SGHRS and CDR2 YFSETQ. V was clipped by 7 bases and J by 0 bases, with 13 bases between them. This CDR3 comprises 14 residues. The CDR3 is CASHASGVNTEAFF. The CDR3 DNA reads TGCGCCAGCCACGCGTCGGGGGTGAACACTGAAGCTTTCTTT.

The chain links TRBV10-1 to TRBJ2-7; D is possibly TRBD2 (7 bases). Germline CDR1 is WNHNN and CDR2 is SYGVQD (reference sequence). Trimming removed 2 bases at V and 4 bases at J, with 15 bases between. There are 15 residues in the CDR3. CDR3 sequence (DNA): TGCGCCAGCAGTGAGACACGGGGGGCCGGATACGAGCAGTACTTC. This sequence encodes CASSETRGAGYEQYF.

V and J are TRBV19 and TRBJ2-5; D possibly corresponds to TRBD2 (5 bases). The CDR3 is made up of 14 amino acids. Germline loops: CDR1 LNHDA, CDR2 SQIVND (reference sequence). V shed 3 bases and J shed 3 bases, with 11 bases lying between them. The CDR3: CASSIGLLKETQYF. CDR3 bases: TGTGCCAGTAGTATCGGACTGCTGAAAGAGACCCAGTACTTC.

The gene calls are TRBV11-3 and TRBJ2-1, with TRBD2 identical over 7 bases. The CDR3 has 16 residues. CDR1 is SGHNT and CDR2 is YENEEA in the germline V gene. V gave up 4 bases and J gave up 8 bases; unmatched junction bases: 14. The CDR3 is CASSSSMPHTSDEQFF. The DNA for the CDR3 is TGTGCCAGCAGCTCCTCTATGCCCCATACTAGCGATGAGCAGTTCTTC.

This chain connects TRBV10-3 to TRBJ1-5, with D possibly matching TRBD1 (6 bases). Trimming left V 8 bases short and J 4 bases short, with 12 bases between. The V gene's germline CDR1 is ENHRY and CDR2 SYGVKD. The CDR3 is 13 amino acids. DNA of the CDR3: TGTGCCATCTGCCGGGACAATAATCAGCCCCAGCATTTT. It encodes CAICRDNNQPQHF.

This clone was counted only a few times. J is TRBJ1-5 and V is TRBV7-2; 10 positions agree with TRBD1. The CDR3 loop spans 13 amino acids. V was pared by 5 bases and J by 8 bases, with 3 bases of the junction left unmatched. Germline V gene lookup returns CDR1 SGHTA and CDR2 FQGNSA. The CDR3: CASSRDRGEPQHF. As DNA, the CDR3 is TGTGCCAGCAGCCGGGACAGGGGAGAGCCCCAGCATTTT.

V usage is TRBV30 and J usage is TRBJ1-1, with 7 bases identical to TRBD1. V lost 4 bases, J lost 7 bases, and 12 bases stayed unmatched. Germline V gene lookup returns CDR1 GTSNPN and CDR2 SVGIG (reference sequence). The CDR3 length is 14 residues. CDR3 protein: CAWIPPGQYSEAFF. The DNA for the CDR3 is TGTGCCTGGATCCCTCCGGGACAGTATAGTGAAGCTTTCTTT.

The chain is built from TRBV19 and TRBJ1-1; a weak D match, TRBD1 (6 bases). Germline CDR1 and CDR2: LNHDA and SQIVND (reference sequence). The CDR3 has 14 amino acids. The V gene lost 5 bases and the J gene lost 4 bases, with 14 bases spanning the gap. CDR3 sequence reads: CASSPQGAGTEAFF. The CDR3 region has the DNA TGTGCCAGTAGTCCACAGGGTGCGGGCACTGAAGCTTTCTTT.

The rearrangement uses TRBV5-4 and TRBJ1-1; 8 bases map to TRBD1. J lost 1 base, V lost 4 bases, and 9 bases had no gene match. This CDR3 comprises 16 residues. Germline V gives CDR1 SGHNT, CDR2 YYREEE (reference sequence). The CDR3 DNA is TGTGCCAGCAGCCTCCCGGGACAGGAAAAGAACACTGAAGCTTTCTTT. It yields the protein CASSLPGQEKNTEAFF. Full variable domain (rest looked up from reference TRBV5-4 and TRBJ1-1): ETGVTQSPTHLIKTRGQQVTLRCSSQSGHNTVSWYQQALGQGPQFIFQYYREEENGRGNFPPRFSGLQFPNYSSELNVNALELDDSALYLCASSLPGQEKNTEAFFGQGTRLTVV.

This clone turned up a few times. The V gene is TRBV30, the J gene TRBJ2-1; maybe TRBD2 (5 bases). V was pared by 7 bases and J by 5 bases, with 12 bases between. Germline CDR1 is GTSNPN and CDR2 is SVGIG (reference sequence). This CDR3 spans 12 amino acids. The CDR3: CASHRGDNEQFF. CDR3 DNA: TGTGCCTCCCACCGGGGTGACAATGAGCAGTTCTTC.

This clone was seen just once. Here the CDR3 DNA reads TGCAGCGGGTTAAAGGGGTTCTCCTACAATGAGCAGTTCTTC. Translation gives CSGLKGFSYNEQFF. The chain links TRBV29-1 to TRBJ2-1, with a possible D match to TRBD1 (5 bases). V dropped 7 bases and J dropped 0 bases, with 13 bases sitting between them. Germline lookup yields CDR1 SQVTM and CDR2 ANQGSEA. The CDR3 spans 14 residues.

This clone was seen a single time. The genes are TRBV29-1 and TRBJ2-7, with 8 bases identical to TRBD1. V shed 4 bases and J 2 bases; nucleotides not matched to a gene: 7. The CDR3 loop spans 14 amino acids. From germline, CDR1 is SQVTM and CDR2 ANQGSEA. DNA of the CDR3: TGCAGCGTTGGCCTTAACAGGGGGACCTACGAGCAGTACTTC. It codes for CSVGLNRGTYEQYF.

The chain carries TRBV7-9 and TRBJ2-1, with 9 bases that match TRBD2. The CDR3 loop spans 16 amino acids. The J segment lost 0 bases and the V segment lost 2 bases, leaving 2 bases of the junction unmatched. Germline CDR1 is SEHNR and CDR2 is FQNEAQ (reference sequence). DNA of the CDR3: TGTGCCAGCAGCTTATTGCGGGGGGGCTCCTACAATGAGCAGTTCTTC. Amino acid sequence: CASSLLRGGSYNEQFF.

Only one count was recorded for this clone. J is TRBJ1-4 and V is TRBV5-6, with 7 bases lining up with TRBD1. The germline V gene has CDR1 SGHDT and CDR2 YYEEEE. Trimming removed 0 bases from V and 4 bases from J; junction bases left unmatched: 9. The CDR3 loop spans 17 amino acids. The chain's CDR3 is CASSLEGGFAYNEKLFF. In DNA, the CDR3 is TGTGCCAGCAGCTTGGAAGGGGGCTTCGCGTATAATGAAAAACTGTTTTTT.

This chain joins TRBV6-5 and TRBJ1-1; D uncertain. The CDR3 totals 14 residues. Trimming removed 2 bases from V and 1 base from J, with 8 bases in between. CDR1 is MNHEY and CDR2 is SVGAGI in the germline V gene. The CDR3 DNA sequence: TGTGCCAGCAGTTACCAGGTCTCGAACACTGAAGCTTTCTTT. Translating it yields CASSYQVSNTEAFF.

The chain joins TRBV6-5 to TRBJ1-2; D is unresolved. Trimming stripped 8 bases from V and 4 bases from J, with 14 bases between. The germline gives CDR1 MNHEY, CDR2 SVGAGI. This CDR3 has 13 residues. The CDR3: CASSTAAGYGYTF. The CDR3 nucleotides are TGTGCCAGCTCGACCGCAGCAGGCTATGGCTACACCTTC.

The chain joins TRBV9 to TRBJ2-7; D gene unclear. V lost 4 bases, J lost 0 bases, and 11 bases lay in between. The CDR3 spans 14 residues. Germline lookup yields CDR1 SGDLS and CDR2 YYNGEE. The CDR3 region has the DNA TGTGCCAGCAGCCCCTTCGCGAGCTCCTACGAGCAGTACTTC. Translated: CASSPFASSYEQYF.

This clone was picked up one time. This CDR3 reads CASSLGQAASGYTF. CDR3 nucleotides: TGTGCCAGCAGCTTAGGGCAGGCCGCCAGTGGCTACACCTTC. The chain links TRBV13 to TRBJ1-2; D ambiguous. The V and J ends lost 0 bases and 7 bases respectively, with 12 bases between them. Germline CDR1 is PRHDT and CDR2 is FYEKMQ (reference sequence). There are 14 residues in the CDR3.

The CDR3 DNA is TGTGCCTGGAGTGCGCCAGTCCCGGGACAGGGTCGGGGGACTACTGAAGCTTTCTTT. It specifies CAWSAPVPGQGRGTTEAFF. This sequence joins TRBV30 and TRBJ1-1, with TRBD1 identical over 9 bases. Germline CDR1 is GTSNPN and CDR2 is SVGIG (reference sequence). The CDR3 length is 19 residues. Trimming took 1 base from V and 5 from J; bases not matched to a gene: 20. Based on the CDR3 plus reference TRBV30 and TRBJ1-1, the full variable domain is SQTIHQWPATLVQPVGSPLSLECTVEGTSNPNLYWYRQAAGRGLQLLFYSVGIGQISSEVPQNLSASRPQDRQFILSSKKLLLSDSGFYLCAWSAPVPGQGRGTTEAFFGQGTRLTVV.

V gene TRBV3-1 (or the pseudogene TRBV3-2) combines with J gene TRBJ2-5; D is possibly TRBD2 (5 bases). The germline V and J ends were trimmed by 0 bases and 4 bases, with 12 bases remaining between them. The germline CDR1 and CDR2 sequences are LGHDT and YNNKEL (reference sequence). The CDR3 is 15 amino acids. In DNA form, the CDR3 reads TGTGCCAGCAGCCAAGATCGGGCGAGCGGAGAGACCCAGTACTTC. Its protein product is CASSQDRASGETQYF.

The chain has TRBV12-3 or TRBV12-4 and TRBJ1-1; no definite D call. This CDR3 region has 13 residues. Trimming removed 4 bases at V and 1 base at J, with 7 bases between. CDR3 loop: CASSSRRNTEAFF. CDR3 sequence (DNA): TGTGCCAGCAGTTCGAGGAGGAACACTGAAGCTTTCTTT.

The chain uses TRBV6-2 or TRBV6-3 and TRBJ2-1; TRBD2 matches at 8 bases. Unmatched junction bases numbered 20, after V lost 0 bases and J lost 4 bases. Germline assignment: CDR1 MNHEY and CDR2 SVGEGT. The CDR3 spans 21 residues. The CDR3 DNA reads as TGTGCCAGCAGTTACTCGCCAAGGATACCCGGGGGGGCTAGGTCTTACAATGAGCAGTTCTTC. As protein: CASSYSPRIPGGARSYNEQFF.

The genes are TRBV6-1 and TRBJ1-3; TRBD1 agrees at 9 bases. The germline V gene encodes CDR1 MNHNS and CDR2 SASEGT. The CDR3 is 15 residues long. V dropped 5 bases and J dropped 4; count of bases not matched to a gene: 6. This CDR3 is CASSPPTGGGNTIYF. The CDR3 DNA reads as TGTGCCAGCAGTCCCCCGACAGGGGGAGGAAACACCATATATTTT.

The V and J genes are TRBV11-2 and TRBJ2-3; 9 bases agree with TRBD2. Per germline, CDR1 SGHAT and CDR2 FQNNGV. There are 17 residues in the CDR3. The V segment lost 5 bases and the J segment 2 bases; nucleotides outside the gene matches: 11. The CDR3 nucleotides are TGTGCCAGCAGCGACCTCTTGCGGGGGGGCCCCACAGATACGCAGTATTTT. The encoded protein is CASSDLLRGGPTDTQYF. The full variable domain, rest sourced from reference TRBV11-2 and TRBJ2-3, is EAGVAQSPRYKIIEKRQSVAFWCNPISGHATLYWYQQILGQGPKLLIQFQNNGVVDDSQLPKDRFSAERLKGVDSTLKIQPAKLEDSAVYLCASSDLLRGGPTDTQYFGPGTRLTVL.

The chain is built from TRBV5-1 and TRBJ2-7, with D possibly TRBD2 on 6 matching bases. Germline-derived CDR1 and CDR2 are SGHRS and YFSETQ. The CDR3 loop spans 19 amino acids. The V gene lost 0 bases and the J gene lost 0 bases, with 22 bases spanning the gap. The CDR3 DNA sequence: TGCGCCAGCAGCTTGGGTAGCCAAACCGGGACTTTCAGCTCCTACGAGCAGTACTTC. As protein: CASSLGSQTGTFSSYEQYF.

The chain links TRBV7-2 to TRBJ2-2; maybe TRBD2 (6 bases). CDR3 length: 16 residues. Deletions cut 6 bases from V and 5 bases from J, with 19 bases between. CDR1 SGHTA and CDR2 FQGNSA come from the germline V gene. CDR3 amino acids: CASSRPGEGVTGELFF. CDR3 sequence (DNA): TGTGCCAGCAGTCGACCGGGGGAAGGTGTAACCGGGGAGCTGTTTTTT.